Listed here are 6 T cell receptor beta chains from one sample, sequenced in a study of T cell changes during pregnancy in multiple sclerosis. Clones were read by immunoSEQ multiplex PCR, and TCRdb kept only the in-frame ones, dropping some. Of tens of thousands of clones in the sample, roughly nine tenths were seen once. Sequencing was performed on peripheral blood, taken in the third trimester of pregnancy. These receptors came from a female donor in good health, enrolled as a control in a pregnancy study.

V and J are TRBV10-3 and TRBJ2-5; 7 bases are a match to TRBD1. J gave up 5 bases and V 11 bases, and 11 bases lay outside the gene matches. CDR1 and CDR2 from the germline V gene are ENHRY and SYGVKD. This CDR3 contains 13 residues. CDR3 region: CASRVDRVETQYF. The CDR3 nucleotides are TGTGCCTCGCGCGTTGACAGGGTCGAGACCCAGTACTTC.

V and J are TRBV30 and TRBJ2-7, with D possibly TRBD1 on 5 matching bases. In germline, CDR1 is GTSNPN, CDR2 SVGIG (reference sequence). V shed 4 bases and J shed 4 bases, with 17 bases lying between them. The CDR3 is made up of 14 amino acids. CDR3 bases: TGTGCCTGGAACCGAGGCAGGGCCGTTTACGAGCAGTACTTC. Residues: CAWNRGRAVYEQYF.

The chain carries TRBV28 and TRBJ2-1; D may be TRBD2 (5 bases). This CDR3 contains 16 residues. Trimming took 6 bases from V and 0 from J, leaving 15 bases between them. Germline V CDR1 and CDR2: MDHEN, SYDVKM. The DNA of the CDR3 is TGTGCCAGCAGGAATCGCGAGGGATACTCCTACAATGAGCAGTTCTTC. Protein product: CASRNREGYSYNEQFF. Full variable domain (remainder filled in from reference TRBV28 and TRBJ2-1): DVKVTQSSRYLVKRTGEKVFLECVQDMDHENMFWYRQDPGLGLRLIYFSYDVKMKEKGDIPEGYSVSREKKERFSLILESASTNQTSMYLCASRNREGYSYNEQFFGPGTRLTVL.

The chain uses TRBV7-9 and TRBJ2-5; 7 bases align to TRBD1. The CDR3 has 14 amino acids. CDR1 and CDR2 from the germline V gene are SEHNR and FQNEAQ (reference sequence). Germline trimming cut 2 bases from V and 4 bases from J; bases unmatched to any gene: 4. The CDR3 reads CASSLTGVGETQYF. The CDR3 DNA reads TGTGCCAGCAGCTTAACAGGGGTCGGAGAGACCCAGTACTTC.

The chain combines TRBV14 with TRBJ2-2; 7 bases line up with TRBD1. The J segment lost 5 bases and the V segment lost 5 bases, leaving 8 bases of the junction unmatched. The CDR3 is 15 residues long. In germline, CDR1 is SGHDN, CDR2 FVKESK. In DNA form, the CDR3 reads TGTGCCAGCAGCGCAAACAGGGGTAGGACCGGGGAGCTGTTTTTT. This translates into CASSANRGRTGELFF.

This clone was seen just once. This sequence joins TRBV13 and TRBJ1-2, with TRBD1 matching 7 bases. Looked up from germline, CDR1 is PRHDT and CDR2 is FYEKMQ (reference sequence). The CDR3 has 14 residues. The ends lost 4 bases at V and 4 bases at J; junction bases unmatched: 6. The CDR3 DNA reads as TGTGCCAGCAGCTGGACAGGTCCGGCCTATGGCTACACCTTC. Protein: CASSWTGPAYGYTF.